This is a list of T cell receptor beta chains from one sample in a study of blood T cell repertoires in COVID-19. Sequencing used immunoSEQ multiplex PCR; TCRdb keeps in-frame clones, though not all of them. The sample yields fewer than 200,000 clones, approximately 87% seen once. Sequencing input: PBMCs or T cells enriched from blood (not recorded which). The source of these receptors is a woman aged 45 to 65 who had recovered from COVID-19. Each CDR3 is given with its conserved first and last residue. D genes are given only for firm matches. Not all rows give a size; the values are once, few, many and, for expanded clones, a class.

j_call d_call clone_size v_call cdr3_aa cdr3_nt
TRBJ1-5 TRBD1 NA TRBV2 CASNGQGLTQPQHF TGTGCCAGCAACGGACAGGGGTTGACTCAGCCCCAGCATTTT
TRBJ2-3 NA NA TRBV28 CASRKTSTDTQYF TGTGCCAGCAGGAAAACTAGCACAGATACGCAGTATTTT
TRBJ2-1 NA NA TRBV14 CASSALGKTRGAAYNEQFF TGTGCCAGCAGCGCGCTGGGAAAAACACGAGGAGCGGCCTACAATGAGCAGTTCTTC
TRBJ2-2 TRBD1 once TRBV7-3 CASSPDRSSTGELFF TGTGCCAGCAGCCCGGACAGGTCGAGCACCGGGGAGCTGTTTTTT
TRBJ1-4 NA NA TRBV30 CAWSRGSGGKLFF TGTGCCTGGAGTAGGGGGTCGGGCGGAAAACTGTTTTTT
TRBJ1-3 NA NA TRBV2 CASNKFSGNTIYF TGTGCCAGCAACAAGTTCTCTGGAAACACCATATATTTT
TRBJ2-3 NA NA TRBV5-4 CASSLELAGADTQYF TGTGCCAGCAGCTTGGAACTAGCCGGGGCAGATACGCAGTATTTT
TRBJ2-5 TRBD2 NA TRBV25-1 CASSGGLAGGIQETQYF TGTGCCAGCAGTGGAGGACTAGCGGGAGGGATACAAGAGACCCAGTACTTC
TRBJ1-2 TRBD1 NA TRBV7-2 CASSLAGQGARIHGYTF TGTGCCAGCAGCTTAGCGGGACAGGGGGCGCGCATCCATGGCTACACCTTC
TRBJ2-3 TRBD2 once TRBV20-1 CSASERRGGPDTQYF TGCAGTGCTAGTGAACGGCGGGGGGGCCCAGATACGCAGTATTTT
TRBJ1-1 TRBD1 NA TRBV6-5 CASSYQGAGFPEAFF TGTGCCAGCAGTTACCAGGGGGCCGGTTTCCCTGAAGCTTTCTTT
TRBJ1-1 NA NA TRBV19 CASSSTAAFF TGTGCCAGTAGTTCCACAGCAGCTTTCTTT
TRBJ1-3 NA NA TRBV9 CASSSGGTGNTIYF TGTGCCAGCAGCTCGGGGGGCACGGGAAACACCATATATTTT
TRBJ1-1 TRBD1 NA TRBV5-1 CASSLEGQGATEAFF TGCGCCAGCAGCTTGGAGGGACAGGGGGCAACTGAAGCTTTCTTT
TRBJ1-2 NA NA TRBV6-2/TRBV6-3 CASSPRELSGYTF TGTGCCAGCAGCCCCAGGGAATTATCTGGCTACACCTTC
TRBJ1-4 TRBD1 NA TRBV5-1 CASRETGTVRGELFF TGCGCCAGCAGGGAAACCGGGACGGTCAGGGGGGAACTGTTTTTT
TRBJ1-2 TRBD1 NA TRBV7-9 CASSFTGDYGYTF TGTGCCAGCAGCTTCACAGGGGACTATGGCTACACCTTC
TRBJ2-1 NA NA TRBV3-1/TRBV3-2 CASSQSKVGGEFF TGTGCCAGCAGCCAATCTAAAGTTGGTGGTGAGTTCTTC
TRBJ1-2 NA few TRBV5-1 CASSSAVGEDGYTF TGCGCCAGCAGCTCCGCAGTAGGAGAGGATGGCTACACCTTC
TRBJ1-4 TRBD1 NA TRBV19 CASSPGQGLDEKLFF TGTGCCAGTAGCCCGGGACAGGGATTAGATGAAAAACTGTTTTTT
TRBJ1-3 NA NA TRBV14 CASSLWGGPFFGNTIYF TGTGCCAGCAGCCTCTGGGGGGGCCCGTTCTTTGGAAACACCATATATTTT
TRBJ1-5 TRBD1 few TRBV30 CAWSEFGQGNQPQHF TGTGCCTGGAGCGAATTCGGACAGGGCAATCAGCCCCAGCATTTT
TRBJ1-5 NA few TRBV28 CASSIGNQPQHF TGTGCCAGCAGTATAGGCAATCAGCCCCAGCATTTT
TRBJ2-3 TRBD1 NA TRBV5-4 CASSFRDREDTQYF TGTGCCAGCAGCTTCCGGGACAGGGAAGATACGCAGTATTTT
TRBJ2-5 NA NA TRBV3-1/TRBV3-2 CASSRNLGQETQYF TGTGCCAGCAGCCGAAACCTAGGCCAAGAGACCCAGTACTTC
TRBJ2-3 NA NA TRBV6-4 CASSQGNTQYF TGTGCCAGCAGTCAGGGAAATACGCAGTATTTT
TRBJ1-4 TRBD1 NA TRBV7-2 CASSQGQGIVGEKLFF TGTGCCAGCAGCCAGGGACAGGGGATAGTAGGTGAAAAACTGTTTTTT
TRBJ1-1 NA NA TRBV30 CAWSVGAHATEAFF TGTGCCTGGAGTGTAGGGGCCCACGCCACTGAAGCTTTCTTT
TRBJ1-5 TRBD1 NA TRBV18 CASSPDRGPQQPQHF TGTGCCAGCTCACCGGACAGGGGTCCGCAGCAGCCCCAGCATTTT
TRBJ1-5 NA NA TRBV12-2 CASRLEDSASDQPQHF TGTGCAAGTCGCTTAGAGGACAGTGCCAGCGATCAGCCCCAGCATTTT
TRBJ1-1 TRBD1 NA TRBV28 CASSPGTGSTEAFF TGTGCCAGCAGCCCCGGGACAGGGAGCACTGAAGCTTTCTTT
TRBJ1-2 NA NA TRBV10-3 CATEGRANYGYTF TGTGCCACTGAAGGCAGGGCTAACTATGGCTACACCTTC
TRBJ1-5 NA many TRBV28 CASRIPSGSQPQHF TGTGCCAGCAGAATTCCGTCGGGGTCCCAGCCCCAGCATTTT
TRBJ2-2 TRBD1 NA TRBV9 CASSVEGQGAGELFF TGTGCCAGCAGCGTAGAGGGACAGGGTGCCGGGGAGCTGTTTTTT
TRBJ1-1 NA once TRBV19 CASRQVMNTEAFF TGTGCCAGTAGACAGGTAATGAACACTGAAGCTTTCTTT
TRBJ2-3 NA NA TRBV4-3 CASSQEGIRELTDTQYF TGCGCCAGCAGCCAAGAAGGTATCCGGGAGCTGACAGATACGCAGTATTTT
TRBJ2-3 TRBD2 NA TRBV4-1 CASSQGGGRAIDTQYF TGCGCCAGCAGCCAAGGAGGCGGGAGGGCCATAGATACGCAGTATTTT
TRBJ2-1 NA NA TRBV10-3 CAIGWSNYNEQFF TGTGCCATCGGTTGGTCTAACTACAATGAGCAGTTCTTC
TRBJ2-5 NA NA TRBV3-1/TRBV3-2 CASSQRGGQETQYF TGTGCCAGCAGCCAGAGGGGGGGGCAAGAGACCCAGTACTTC
TRBJ1-5 NA NA TRBV2 CASSEDRSNQPQHF TGTGCCAGCAGTGAAGACAGAAGCAATCAGCCCCAGCATTTT
TRBJ2-5 TRBD2 NA TRBV28 CASSRLAGGKYQETQYF TGTGCCAGCAGTAGGCTAGCGGGGGGGAAGTACCAAGAGACCCAGTACTTC
TRBJ2-1 TRBD2 NA TRBV7-9 CASSPATSGALYSEQFF TGTGCCAGCAGCCCCGCGACTAGCGGGGCACTGTATAGTGAGCAGTTCTTC
TRBJ2-1 NA NA TRBV3-1/TRBV3-2 CASETIISDDNEQFF TGTGCCAGCGAGACGATAATTAGCGACGACAATGAGCAGTTCTTC
TRBJ2-5 TRBD2 NA TRBV18 CASSPPGGGAGETQYF TGTGCCAGCTCACCACCCGGCGGGGGGGCCGGGGAGACCCAGTACTTC
TRBJ2-5 NA NA TRBV27 CASSLQKTGSGQETQYF TGTGCCAGCAGTTTACAAAAAACAGGGTCGGGTCAAGAGACCCAGTACTTC
TRBJ2-3 NA NA TRBV18 CASSPFGGPGADTQYF TGTGCCAGCTCACCGTTCGGGGGGCCGGGCGCAGATACGCAGTATTTT
TRBJ1-1 NA NA TRBV5-4 CASTPRGGDTEAFF TGTGCCAGCACCCCGCGGGGGGGAGACACTGAAGCTTTCTTT
TRBJ2-4 TRBD2 NA TRBV7-2 CASSPKASGRDIQYF TGTGCCAGCAGCCCGAAAGCGAGTGGGAGGGACATTCAGTACTTC
TRBJ1-2 NA NA TRBV29-1 CSVGSTGGYTF TGCAGCGTTGGCTCGACTGGAGGCTACACCTTC
TRBJ1-6 TRBD1 once TRBV11-2 CASSLRGGQGYSPLHF TGTGCCAGCAGCTTAAGGGGGGGACAGGGGTATTCACCCCTCCACTTT
TRBJ1-5 NA NA TRBV4-1 CASSKQGYSNQPQHF TGCGCCAGCAGCAAACAGGGTTATAGCAATCAGCCCCAGCATTTT
TRBJ1-2 NA NA TRBV6-5 CAIKTPGDHGYTF TGTGCCATCAAAACCCCGGGAGACCATGGCTACACCTTC
TRBJ1-2 NA NA TRBV19 CASSWGGSYNYGYTF TGTGCCAGTAGTTGGGGGGGCAGTTATAACTATGGCTACACCTTC
TRBJ2-6 NA NA TRBV30 CAWVASGANVLTF TGTGCCTGGGTGGCCTCTGGGGCCAACGTCCTGACTTTC
TRBJ1-5 NA NA TRBV5-8 CASSLGRGTGQPQHF TGTGCCAGCAGCCTGGGAAGGGGGACGGGTCAGCCCCAGCATTTT
TRBJ2-5 NA NA TRBV29-1 CSVGQLEETQYF TGCAGCGTGGGGCAGTTAGAAGAGACCCAGTACTTC
TRBJ1-6 TRBD1 NA TRBV2 CASSRGQAPNSPLHF TGTGCCAGCAGTCGAGGACAGGCGCCCAATTCACCCCTCCACTTT